The rows below give T cell receptor beta chains drawn from one sample of a study of blood T cell repertoires in COVID-19. Profiling relied on immunoSEQ multiplex PCR, and the TCRdb table lists in-frame clones only, not all of them. The sample lists 130,000 or so clones, 75% to 90% occurring once. The specimen sequenced was peripheral blood. The receptor set was obtained from a man aged 70 or older with active or convalescent COVID-19. The conserved cysteine and the conserved F or W are not part of the CDR3 here. The D gene is left open where the match is weak.

J gene	V gene	D gene	CDR3 protein
TRBJ1-5	TRBV30	NA	AWSVGGGNQPQH
TRBJ2-7	TRBV7-9	TRBD2	ASSLLAGGSYEQY
TRBJ2-1	TRBV4-1	TRBD2	ASSQTPGLAGESYNEQF
TRBJ2-1	TRBV5-4	NA	ASSLGPAVDEQF
TRBJ2-2	TRBV5-5	NA	ASSLGLGNTGELF
TRBJ1-2	TRBV5-5	TRBD1	ASRRTGTDYGYT
TRBJ2-3	TRBV7-2	NA	ASSPKETQY
TRBJ2-2	TRBV5-1	TRBD2	ASSGGLAGLGTGELF
TRBJ1-1	TRBV2	NA	ASSGLLNTEAF
TRBJ2-3	TRBV6-6	NA	ASSGGLSTDTQY
TRBJ2-1	TRBV27	TRBD2	ASSMTSGTQFEQF
TRBJ1-2	TRBV19	NA	ASSIDLAGYT
TRBJ2-1	TRBV24-1	TRBD2	ATSDLGAGLSYEQF
TRBJ2-1	TRBV18	TRBD2	ASSPETSGVGYNEQF
TRBJ1-1	TRBV6-5	NA	ASSYLGGDTEAF
TRBJ2-3	TRBV2	NA	ASSVGGSITDTQY
TRBJ1-3	TRBV18	NA	ASSPQEWSSGNTIY
TRBJ2-3	TRBV7-9	TRBD2	ASSFGVAGPY
TRBJ2-3	TRBV7-9	NA	ASSPRTDTQY
TRBJ2-6	TRBV7-9	TRBD1	ASSLGQGASSGANVLT
TRBJ1-2	TRBV28	NA	ASSSDGYT
TRBJ2-7	TRBV2	NA	ASSEDPQTSSYEQY
TRBJ1-6	TRBV5-1	NA	ASSPQEGMESPLH
TRBJ2-1	TRBV14	NA	ASSLLNLYNEQF
TRBJ1-1	TRBV30	NA	AWSPATSSTEAF
TRBJ1-5	TRBV10-3	NA	AISESGAQNQPQH
TRBJ2-2	TRBV10-3	NA	AISETSGWDTGELF
TRBJ2-4	TRBV4-2	TRBD1	ASSEPGQGKNIQY
TRBJ1-2	TRBV3-1/TRBV3-2	NA	ASSQGGWNYGYT
TRBJ1-1	TRBV29-1	TRBD1	SVVGTAKWMNTEAF
TRBJ2-3	TRBV27	TRBD2	ASSFGLVPTDTQY
TRBJ2-3	TRBV7-2	TRBD2	ASSLGGGGATQY
TRBJ2-3	TRBV28	TRBD2	ASSPSGNGLAGAITQY
TRBJ1-1	TRBV14	NA	ASSIRGFSGAF
TRBJ2-7	TRBV18	NA	ASSPTTGPSSYEQY
TRBJ2-7	TRBV7-8	TRBD2	ASSFGGIDAQEQY
TRBJ2-2	TRBV4-1	TRBD1	ASSQDTRGRTGELF
TRBJ1-2	TRBV30	NA	AWSSAVLINYGYT
TRBJ1-6	TRBV3-1/TRBV3-2	NA	ASNSLPDSPLH
TRBJ2-1	TRBV5-1	TRBD1	ASSIGQGWEQF
TRBJ2-7	TRBV6-5	NA	ASSPGAVYEQY
TRBJ2-7	TRBV7-2	TRBD1	ASRATGAQNYEQY
TRBJ2-7	TRBV15	TRBD2	ATSRVGAGDSYEQY